A single sample gave rise to the 7 T cell receptor beta chains below, sequenced in a study of patients and donors after allogeneic stem cell transplantation. TCRdb recomputed calls from the RT-PCR reads with MiXCR, one row per CDR3 protein. The table lists 410,000 or so distinct CDR3 sequences, more than 15% of them singletons, with 7.2% in the top ten. Input material: blood, either unsorted or a sorted T cell fraction (not recorded which). The receptors here all came from a human donor who was either an allogeneic HSCT recipient or a stem cell or donor lymphocyte infusion donor (not recorded which). It is not recorded whose cells these are; they may come from a transplant donor.

Of note for this clonotype: One junction end does not reproduce the germline sequence, and a read error may be involved. The chain employs TRBV5-6 and TRBJ2-7, with D maybe TRBD1 (6 bases). The germline V gene has CDR1 SGHDT and CDR2 YYEEEE. The CDR3 runs to 12 residues. For the CDR3, the DNA is TGTGCCAGCAGCTCCGGGACACCAATCCTACACTTC. This gives the protein CASSSGTPILHF.

V gene TRBV15 combines with J gene TRBJ2-7, with a possible D match to TRBD2 (5 bases). Germline values: CDR1 LNHNV, CDR2 YYDKDF (reference sequence). V was trimmed by 6 bases and J by 0 bases, leaving 9 bases between them. This CDR3 spans 13 amino acids. Here the CDR3 reads CATRRVYSYEQYF. CDR3 coding DNA: TGTGCCACCAGGCGGGTTTACTCCTACGAGCAGTACTTC.

This clonotype turned up a few times. The chain has TRBV19 and TRBJ2-7, with 10 positions matching TRBD2. V dropped 4 bases and J dropped 7; count of bases not matched to a gene: 7. Per the germline V gene, CDR1 is LNHDA and CDR2 is SQIVND (reference sequence). The CDR3 spans 14 residues. The DNA for the CDR3 is TGTGCCAGTAGTAGAGCGGGAGGGCCCAGGGAGCAGTACTTC. This encodes CASSRAGGPREQYF.

The gene calls are TRBV7-2 and TRBJ2-2, with 9 positions matching TRBD1. V dropped 2 bases and J dropped 2; count of bases not matched to a gene: 3. The CDR3 runs 16 residues. Looked up from germline, CDR1 is SGHTA and CDR2 is FQGNSA. The CDR3 sequence: CASSLLDRGNTGELFF. CDR3 sequence (DNA): TGTGCCAGCAGCTTACTGGACAGGGGCAACACCGGGGAGCTGTTTTTT.

The sample holds a few counts of this clonotype. The chain links TRBV5-1 to TRBJ2-7; 7 bases line up with TRBD2. CDR3 length: 18 amino acids. The V segment lost 1 base and the J segment 3 bases; nucleotides outside the gene matches: 16. Germline V CDR1 and CDR2: SGHRS, YFSETQ. The CDR3: CASSLTTSAQPRYYEQYF. In DNA form, the CDR3 reads TGCGCCAGCAGCTTGACAACTAGCGCCCAACCCCGGTACTACGAGCAGTACTTC. The variable domain in full, completed from reference TRBV5-1 and TRBJ2-7, reads KAGVTQTPRYLIKTRGQQVTLSCSPISGHRSVSWYQQTPGQGLQFLFEYFSETQRNKGNFPGRFSGRQFSNSRSEMNVSTLELGDSALYLCASSLTTSAQPRYYEQYFGPGTRLTVT.

The rearrangement links TRBV7-2 to TRBJ1-2, with D perhaps TRBD1 (5 bases). The CDR3 contains 14 residues. Trimming shortened V by 0 bases and J by 2 bases, and 7 bases separated the two germline ends. Germline CDR1 reads SGHTA; CDR2 reads FQGNSA. The CDR3 coding sequence is TGTGCCAGCAGCTTAGCAGACAGAAACTATGGCTACACCTTC. Encoded protein: CASSLADRNYGYTF. Together with reference TRBV7-2 and TRBJ1-2, the CDR3 gives the full variable domain: GAGVSQSPSNKVTEKGKDVELRCDPISGHTALYWYRQSLGQGLEFLIYFQGNSAPDKSGLPSDRFSAERTGGSVSTLTIQRTQQEDSAVYLCASSLADRNYGYTFGSGTRLTVV.

This clonotype has only a few counts. This sequence joins TRBV7-9 and TRBJ2-1; 7 bases are a match to TRBD2. The length of the CDR3 is 15 residues. The V and J ends lost 5 bases and 7 bases, in that order; junction bases with no gene match: 11. The germline CDR1 and CDR2 sequences are SEHNR and FQNEAQ (reference sequence). The CDR3 DNA is TGTGCCAGCAGCCTTGGACTAGTCCTTCAAAATGAGCAGTTCTTC. This codes for CASSLGLVLQNEQFF.